Each of the 30 T cell receptor beta chains below was sequenced from the same sample in a study of shared clonotypes between healthy human individuals. This table comes from immunoSEQ multiplex PCR, and its TCRdb copy is limited to in-frame clones, with some not included. Of about 480,000 clones in the sample, about 75% are singletons; the top ten hold about 12%. The sample consisted of PBMCs. The receptor source for this set is a middle-aged woman in good health. Some clones in this sample may be carry-over from other donors' samples.

J is TRBJ1-5 and V is TRBV10-3; TRBD1 aligns across 8 bases. The CDR3 runs 15 residues. CDR1 and CDR2 (germline): ENHRY, SYGVKD. J lost 3 bases, V lost 3 bases, and 4 bases had no gene match. This CDR3 is CAISEDRGPNQPQHF. DNA of the CDR3: TGTGCCATCAGTGAAGACAGGGGCCCCAATCAGCCCCAGCATTTT.

This chain's CDR3 is CASSVEDSMNTEAFF. The CDR3 DNA is TGTGCCAGCAGCGTAGAAGACAGCATGAACACTGAAGCTTTCTTT. The V gene is TRBV9, the J gene TRBJ1-1; a possible D gene is TRBD1 (5 bases). V was shortened by 0 bases and J by 0 bases, with 9 bases between the two germline ends. The length of the CDR3 is 15 residues. The V gene's germline CDR1 is SGDLS and CDR2 YYNGEE.

The rearrangement joins TRBV9 to TRBJ2-7; 8 bases are shared with TRBD1. This CDR3 has 15 residues. The V gene end was trimmed by 0 bases and the J gene end by 6 bases; junction bases not matched to a gene: 8. Germline CDR1 is SGDLS and CDR2 is YYNGEE. CDR3 nucleotides: TGTGCCAGCAGCGTAGAGTCACAGGGGGTCTCCGAGCAGTACTTC. Its protein is CASSVESQGVSEQYF.

In this sample, this clone turned up a few times. The CDR3 DNA sequence: TGTGCCACCAGCAGCAGGACTAGCGGACCCTACAATGAGCAGTTCTTC. This gives the protein CATSSRTSGPYNEQFF. The chain has TRBV15 and TRBJ2-1; 10 bases fit TRBD2. Germline-derived CDR1 and CDR2 are LNHNV and YYDKDF (reference sequence). The J segment lost 2 bases and the V segment lost 3 bases, leaving 4 bases of the junction unmatched. The CDR3 is made up of 16 amino acids. Full variable domain (remainder filled in from reference TRBV15 and TRBJ2-1): DAMVIQNPRYQVTQFGKPVTLSCSQTLNHNVMYWYQQKSSQAPKLLFHYYDKDFNNEADTPDNFQSRRPNTSFCFLDIRSPGLGDTAMYLCATSSRTSGPYNEQFFGPGTRLTVL.

The genes are TRBV6-5 and TRBJ2-7; TRBD2 matches at 11 bases. The J segment lost 2 bases and the V segment lost 5 bases, leaving 2 bases of the junction unmatched. The CDR3 consists of 14 residues. Germline V CDR1 and CDR2: MNHEY, SVGAGI. In DNA, the CDR3 is TGTGCCAGCAGTCGACTAGCGGGAACCTACGAGCAGTACTTC. Protein product: CASSRLAGTYEQYF.

CDR3 residues: CASSYGGEQYF. CDR3 in DNA: TGTGCCAGCAGCTACGGGGGTGAGCAGTACTTC. The chain has TRBV7-9 and TRBJ2-7; a weak D match, TRBD2 (6 bases). The CDR3 has 11 residues. With 4 bases removed from V and 7 bases from J, the gap between germline ends came to 8 bases. Germline CDR1 reads SEHNR; CDR2 reads FQNEAQ (reference sequence).

The chain recombines TRBV7-2 with TRBJ2-7, with no clear D. In germline, CDR1 is SGHTA, CDR2 FQGNSA. The germline V and J ends were trimmed by 1 base and 6 bases, with 10 bases remaining between them. CDR3 length: 13 residues. CDR3 protein: CASSLGNVPEQYF. Here the CDR3 DNA reads TGTGCCAGCAGCTTAGGAAACGTCCCCGAGCAGTACTTC.

The rearrangement links TRBV5-1 to TRBJ1-1, with 7 bases identical to TRBD1. In germline, CDR1 is SGHRS, CDR2 YFSETQ. The CDR3 runs to 13 residues. V lost 2 bases, J lost 6 bases, and 4 bases stayed unmatched. DNA of the CDR3: TGCGCCAGCAGCTTCCGGGACAGCTCTGAAGCTTTCTTT. Protein product: CASSFRDSSEAFF.

This CDR3 is CASSYTGTMNTEAFF. DNA for the CDR3: TGTGCCAGCAGTTATACAGGGACGATGAACACTGAAGCTTTCTTT. The rearrangement uses TRBV6-5 and TRBJ1-1; possible D gene TRBD1, 6 bases. Germline CDR1 reads MNHEY; CDR2 reads SVGAGI. The germline V and J ends were trimmed by 3 bases and 0 bases, with 11 bases remaining between them. CDR3 size: 15 residues.

V is TRBV10-3 and J is TRBJ2-7; 10 nucleotides agree with TRBD2. From germline, CDR1 is ENHRY and CDR2 SYGVKD. The V and J ends lost 5 bases and 1 base, in that order; junction bases with no gene match: 20. The CDR3 extends over 20 amino acids. CDR3 residues: CAISWSLLSGREIFSYEQYF. The CDR3 DNA reads as TGTGCCATCAGTTGGAGCCTATTGAGCGGGAGGGAGATATTTTCCTACGAGCAGTACTTC.

The table lists this clone with many counts. Other DNA sequences from this sample encode an identical CDR3 as well. The chain employs TRBV28 and TRBJ1-1; 10 positions match TRBD1. This CDR3 is built from 15 residues. Germline V gene sequence: CDR1 MDHEN, CDR2 SYDVKM. The junction had 6 bases not matched to a gene; V was cut back by 2 bases and J by 6 bases. The CDR3: CASSLQDRGFPEAFF. The DNA of the CDR3 is TGTGCCAGCAGTTTACAGGACAGGGGGTTTCCTGAAGCTTTCTTT.

The chain uses TRBV9 and TRBJ2-3, with D perhaps assigned TRBD1 or TRBD2 (6 bases each). The germline CDR1 and CDR2 sequences are SGDLS and YYNGEE. CDR3 length: 15 amino acids. V gave up 4 bases and J gave up 6 bases, with 18 bases separating them. CDR3 region: CASSPRGDSVDTQYF. The CDR3 nucleotides are TGTGCCAGCAGCCCGAGGGGGGACTCTGTGGATACGCAGTATTTT.

J is TRBJ1-1 and V is TRBV5-1; 10 bases are a match to TRBD1. The CDR3 has 15 amino acids. Germline lookup yields CDR1 SGHRS and CDR2 YFSETQ. V lost 2 bases and J lost 5; bases outside the gene matches: 6. The CDR3 DNA is TGCGCCAGCAGCTTCCGGACAGGGGGGGAAACTGAAGCTTTCTTT. It specifies CASSFRTGGETEAFF.

This chain uses TRBV2 with TRBJ2-1; 10 bases fit TRBD1. V trimming: 3 bases; J trimming: 6 bases; junction bases outside the gene matches: 5. Germline V gives CDR1 SNHLY, CDR2 FYNNEI. The CDR3 has 15 residues. DNA of the CDR3: TGTGCCAGCAGTGATTGGGACAGGGGAGGCAATGAGCAGTTCTTC. Translated, it gives CASSDWDRGGNEQFF.

This chain links TRBV30 with TRBJ2-1, with D perhaps matching TRBD2 (6 bases). Germline loops: CDR1 GTSNPN, CDR2 SVGIG (reference sequence). Trimming took off 3 bases at V and 4 bases at J, with 19 bases between the two ends. This CDR3 has 16 amino acids. CDR3 bases: TGTGCCTGGAGAGCTGTACAGCGGGTGTTGTACAATGAGCAGTTCTTC. Encoded protein: CAWRAVQRVLYNEQFF.

The rearrangement joins TRBV5-4 to TRBJ1-2, with 9 bases matching TRBD1. The CDR3 is made up of 15 amino acids. The V segment lost 0 bases and the J segment 8 bases; nucleotides outside the gene matches: 8. Per germline, CDR1 SGHNT and CDR2 YYREEE (reference sequence). CDR3 in amino acids: CASSLVGTGGRGYTF. CDR3 DNA: TGTGCCAGCAGCTTGGTAGGAACAGGGGGCAGAGGCTACACCTTC.

J is TRBJ2-5 and V is TRBV7-9; 7 bases line up with TRBD2. The J call may be wrong; the DNA end is better matched by TRBJ2-7. Germline lookup yields CDR1 SEHNR and CDR2 FQNEAQ (reference sequence). This CDR3 is 15 amino acids long. The CDR3, as DNA: TGTGCCAGCAGCCCCGGACTAGAACGTGGAGGCGAGCAGTACTTC. This encodes CASSPGLERGGEQYF.

The CDR3 reads CASSIQSLTGELFF. The CDR3, as DNA: TGTGCCAGTAGTATTCAGTCGCTCACCGGGGAGCTGTTTTTT. This chain uses TRBV19 with TRBJ2-2; no firm D call. Germline CDR1 LNHDA, CDR2 SQIVND (reference sequence). Trimming took off 3 bases at V and 4 bases at J, with 9 bases between the two ends. This CDR3 spans 14 amino acids.

This clone was observed once. Mismatch with germline at one junction end may stem from a read error. The chain links TRBV6-1 to TRBJ2-7; D call uncertain. Germline V lookup: CDR1 MNHNS, CDR2 SASEGT. The length of the CDR3 is 10 residues. CDR3 nucleotides: TGTGCCAGCAGTGAAGGGTCACTCCACTTC. Protein product: CASSEGSLHF.

The J gene is TRBJ2-7, the V gene TRBV7-2; D is tentatively TRBD1 or TRBD2 (5 bases each). CDR1 and CDR2 (germline): SGHTA, FQGNSA. This CDR3 is 14 amino acids long. V was clipped by 1 base and J by 6 bases, with 13 bases between them. The CDR3 spells CASSLERGSREQYF. The CDR3 DNA reads as TGTGCCAGCAGCTTAGAACGGGGCAGCCGCGAGCAGTACTTC.

The J gene is TRBJ1-4, the V gene TRBV28; unclear D gene. The CDR3 runs to 14 residues. The germline V and J ends were trimmed by 7 bases and 0 bases, with 9 bases remaining between them. The germline V gene encodes CDR1 MDHEN and CDR2 SYDVKM. The CDR3 reads CASIGSPTNEKLFF. The CDR3 nucleotides are TGTGCCAGCATTGGGTCACCAACTAATGAAAAACTGTTTTTT. Looking up the rest from reference TRBV28 and TRBJ1-4 gives the full variable domain: DVKVTQSSRYLVKRTGEKVFLECVQDMDHENMFWYRQDPGLGLRLIYFSYDVKMKEKGDIPEGYSVSREKKERFSLILESASTNQTSMYLCASIGSPTNEKLFFGSGTQLSVL.

This clone was observed a few times. The rearrangement links TRBV29-1 to TRBJ1-1; D is uncertain. The CDR3 runs to 13 residues. Germline V gives CDR1 SQVTM, CDR2 ANQGSEA. The V gene lost 6 bases and the J gene lost 2 bases, with 13 bases spanning the gap. The CDR3 protein is CSVDPSANTEAFF. CDR3 coding DNA: TGCAGCGTCGACCCGTCGGCAAACACTGAAGCTTTCTTT.

The chain has TRBV6-1 and TRBJ1-5; weak D call: TRBD1 (5 bases). Germline values: CDR1 MNHNS, CDR2 SASEGT. V was shortened by 3 bases and J by 9 bases, with 12 bases between the two germline ends. The CDR3 has 13 amino acids. The CDR3 region is CASSETGDWPQHF. The CDR3 nucleotides are TGTGCCAGCAGTGAGACGGGGGACTGGCCCCAGCATTTT.

This clone was found a few times. Other nucleotide sequences in the sample specify the same CDR3. The chain has TRBV5-6 and TRBJ2-7; possibly TRBD1 for D (6 bases). With 3 bases removed from V and 4 bases from J, the gap between germline ends came to 8 bases. CDR1 SGHDT and CDR2 YYEEEE come from the germline V gene. The CDR3 length is 12 residues. The DNA for the CDR3 is TGTGCCAGCAGCTCCGGGACATACGAGCAGTACTTC. This encodes CASSSGTYEQYF.

The chain uses TRBV28 and TRBJ2-4; the D call may be TRBD1 or TRBD2 (5 bases each). CDR1 and CDR2 from the germline V gene are MDHEN and SYDVKM. CDR3 length: 17 amino acids. Trimming shortened V by 6 bases and J by 1 base, and 19 bases separated the two germline ends. CDR3 nucleotides: TGTGCCAGCAGGGATGGCAAGAGGGGCTACGCCAAAAACATTCAGTACTTC. This codes for CASRDGKRGYAKNIQYF.

The chain couples TRBV4-3 to TRBJ2-5, with TRBD1 matching 7 bases. The tail of the sequence fits TRBJ2-7 better, so the J call may be wrong. Germline V lookup: CDR1 LGHNA, CDR2 YSLEER. The CDR3 extends over 15 amino acids. The DNA of the CDR3 is TGCGCCAGCAGCCAAGAGACAGGGAATCTATACGAGCAGTACTTC. It is translated as CASSQETGNLYEQYF.

This chain connects TRBV25-1 to TRBJ1-3; weak D call: TRBD1 (6 bases). The V gene's germline CDR1 is MGHDK and CDR2 SYGVNS. The CDR3 spans 14 residues. Trimming took 4 bases from V and 4 from J, leaving 11 bases between them. The DNA of the CDR3 is TGTGCCAGCAGTGCGGGGGCATCCGGAAACACCATATATTTT. Encoded protein: CASSAGASGNTIYF.

This clone was seen only a few times. The rearrangement links TRBV5-4 to TRBJ2-2, with 9 bases lining up with TRBD2. J gave up 2 bases and V 4 bases, and 3 bases lay outside the gene matches. CDR3 size: 15 residues. CDR1 is SGHNT and CDR2 is YYREEE in the germline V gene (reference sequence). This CDR3 reads CASSTLAGNTGELFF. CDR3 bases: TGTGCCAGCAGCACTCTAGCGGGAAACACCGGGGAGCTGTTTTTT. Looking up the rest from reference TRBV5-4 and TRBJ2-2 gives the full variable domain: ETGVTQSPTHLIKTRGQQVTLRCSSQSGHNTVSWYQQALGQGPQFIFQYYREEENGRGNFPPRFSGLQFPNYSSELNVNALELDDSALYLCASSTLAGNTGELFFGEGSRLTVL.

The gene calls are TRBV5-1 and TRBJ2-6; maybe TRBD2 (6 bases). Germline CDR1 and CDR2: SGHRS and YFSETQ. This CDR3 has 19 amino acids. V lost 1 base and J lost 0, with 17 bases in between. The CDR3: CASSLRIGRRGSGANVLTF. Here the CDR3 DNA reads TGCGCCAGCAGCTTGAGGATCGGCAGGCGGGGCTCTGGGGCCAACGTCCTGACTTTC.

For this clone: A read error is possible here, since a much larger clone lies one base away. This sample also contains other DNA sequences that code for the same CDR3. CDR3 residues: CASSLGETQYF. CDR3 nucleotides: TGTGCCAGCAGTTTGGGAGAGACCCAGTACTTC. The V and J genes are TRBV27 and TRBJ2-5; D not resolved. CDR3 size: 11 residues. Germline CDR1 is MNHEY and CDR2 is SMNVEV (reference sequence). The V gene lost 3 bases and the J gene lost 4 bases, with 3 bases spanning the gap.